Presented here are 29 T cell receptor beta chains from one specimen sequenced in a study of blood T cell repertoires in COVID-19. Measured with immunoSEQ multiplex PCR; TCRdb has only the in-frame clones, and not every one. The sample carries 90,000 to 120,000 clones, 75% to 95% recorded once. The specimen was peripheral blood. All receptors derive from a woman aged 25 to 39 with acute or convalescent COVID-19.

The V gene is TRBV10-3, the J gene TRBJ1-5, with D possibly matching TRBD1 (5 bases). Germline loops: CDR1 ENHRY, CDR2 SYGVKD. The CDR3 spans 16 residues. V gave up 2 bases and J gave up 0 bases, with 11 bases separating them. This CDR3 reads CAISEREGSSNQPQHF. Written as DNA, the CDR3 is TGTGCCATCAGTGAGCGGGAGGGGAGTAGCAATCAGCCCCAGCATTTT.

This chain connects TRBV5-6 to TRBJ2-7; 15 positions agree with TRBD2. After removal of 3 bases from V and 4 bases from J, the junction contained 5 bases not matched to a gene. Germline V CDR1 and CDR2: SGHDT, YYEEEE. The CDR3 spans 16 residues. CDR3 sequence reads: CASSWLGLAGGYEQYF. CDR3 nucleotides: TGTGCCAGCAGCTGGCTGGGACTAGCGGGAGGTTACGAGCAGTACTTC.

The V and J genes are TRBV12-3 or TRBV12-4 and TRBJ2-7; D unresolved. The CDR3 loop spans 13 amino acids. V lost 6 bases to trimming and J lost 2 bases, with 11 bases between them. Here the CDR3 DNA reads TGTGCCAGCAGCTCACCTCAGGCCTACGAGCAGTACTTC. Translating it yields CASSSPQAYEQYF.

V usage is TRBV21-1 and J usage is TRBJ1-5; the table's D call TRBD1 went unverified against the DNA. TRBV21-1 has pseudogene status. The CDR3 has 20 amino acids. Here the CDR3 DNA reads TGTGCCAGCAGCAAAGTCCTTGGGGCCCCCCTGCCTTTTAGCAATCAGCCCCAGCATTTT. As protein: CASSKVLGAPLPFSNQPQHF.

This clone was observed once. V usage is TRBV25-1 and J usage is TRBJ1-5; D call uncertain. Germline V gene sequence: CDR1 MGHDK, CDR2 SYGVNS. Trimming pared 2 bases from V and 2 bases from J, leaving 10 bases between. This CDR3 is 15 amino acids long. The CDR3 sequence is CASSERTGGNQPQHF. CDR3 sequence (DNA): TGTGCCAGCAGTGAACGTACGGGAGGCAATCAGCCCCAGCATTTT.

The table lists this clone with a few counts. V is TRBV14 and J is TRBJ2-5, with 8 nucleotides matching TRBD1. J was trimmed by 4 bases and V by 2 bases; bases with no gene match: 3. The CDR3 totals 14 residues. Germline lookup yields CDR1 SGHDN and CDR2 FVKESK. The CDR3, as DNA: TGTGCCAGCAGCCAATCTGGACAGGGAGAGACCCAGTACTTC. This codes for CASSQSGQGETQYF.

This clone was counted once. The CDR3 reads CASSFPGGAYEQYF. CDR3 DNA: TGTGCCAGCAGCTTCCCAGGGGGCGCTTACGAGCAGTACTTC. The chain combines TRBV7-2 with TRBJ2-7; 8 bases line up with TRBD1. From germline, CDR1 is SGHTA and CDR2 FQGNSA. CDR3 size: 14 residues. Trimming took 3 bases from V and 4 from J; bases not matched to a gene: 5. The variable domain in full, with the rest retrieved from reference TRBV7-2 and TRBJ2-7, is GAGVSQSPSNKVTEKGKDVELRCDPISGHTALYWYRQSLGQGLEFLIYFQGNSAPDKSGLPSDRFSAERTGGSVSTLTIQRTQQEDSAVYLCASSFPGGAYEQYFGPGTRLTVT.

J is TRBJ2-5 and V is TRBV4-1; a possible D gene is TRBD1 (6 bases). There are 15 residues in the CDR3. Germline assignment: CDR1 MGHRA and CDR2 YSYEKL. Trimming stripped 4 bases from V and 5 bases from J, with 17 bases between. The CDR3 loop reads CASSPLGQRSETQYF. The CDR3 nucleotides read TGCGCCAGCAGCCCACTTGGACAGAGATCCGAGACCCAGTACTTC.

This rearrangement joins TRBV5-1 to TRBJ2-7; D is possibly TRBD1 (6 bases). The CDR3 extends over 14 amino acids. The germline gives CDR1 SGHRS, CDR2 YFSETQ. Trimming removed 0 bases from V and 3 bases from J, with 10 bases in between. CDR3 nucleotides: TGCGCCAGCAGCTTGGTACAGGGTGTCTACGAGCAGTACTTC. Translated: CASSLVQGVYEQYF.

The chain is built from TRBV7-9 and TRBJ1-2, with a possible D match to TRBD1 (6 bases). The V gene lost 5 bases and the J gene lost 4 bases, with 20 bases spanning the gap. From germline, CDR1 is SEHNR and CDR2 FQNEAQ (reference sequence). There are 16 residues in the CDR3. CDR3 nucleotide sequence: TGTGCCAGCAGCAGAAGGGGGACACTTCCCTCCTATGGCTACACCTTC. Its translation is CASSRRGTLPSYGYTF.

The gene calls are TRBV2 and TRBJ2-5, with 12 nucleotides matching TRBD2. J lost 3 bases, V lost 7 bases, and 6 bases had no gene match. CDR3 size: 15 residues. CDR1 and CDR2 from the germline V gene are SNHLY and FYNNEI. This CDR3 reads CASTRASGREETQYF. In nucleotides, the CDR3 is TGTGCCAGCACCCGGGCTAGCGGGAGGGAAGAGACCCAGTACTTC.

This chain links TRBV4-1 with TRBJ1-2; the match to TRBD1 covers 8 bases. V was clipped by 0 bases and J by 8 bases; unmatched bases: 17. The CDR3 runs to 18 residues. In germline, CDR1 is MGHRA, CDR2 YSYEKL. CDR3 amino acids: CASSQEDSRQGSPEGYTF. The CDR3 bases are TGCGCCAGCAGCCAAGAAGATTCGAGACAGGGGAGCCCGGAGGGCTACACCTTC.

V gene TRBV5-6 combines with J gene TRBJ1-2; D unclear. V lost 0 bases and J 4 bases, leaving 10 bases between the germline ends. This CDR3 is 14 amino acids long. Germline values: CDR1 SGHDT, CDR2 YYEEEE. The CDR3 bases are TGTGCCAGCAGCTTGGACCAGGCAGCCTATGGCTACACCTTC. As protein: CASSLDQAAYGYTF.

This clone was counted only a few times. The chain couples TRBV4-2 to TRBJ2-7; 10 bases match TRBD1. The V gene end was trimmed by 4 bases and the J gene end by 5 bases; junction bases not matched to a gene: 5. Germline assignment: CDR1 LGHNA and CDR2 YNFKEQ. This CDR3 is 14 amino acids long. CDR3 sequence (DNA): TGTGCCAGCAGCCCGACAGGGGGCAGGGACGAGCAGTACTTC. This encodes CASSPTGGRDEQYF.

V usage is TRBV6-5 and J usage is TRBJ1-6; tentatively, D is TRBD1 (5 bases). The CDR3 is made up of 16 amino acids. V lost 0 bases, J lost 4 bases, and 10 bases lay in between. Germline lookup yields CDR1 MNHEY and CDR2 SVGAGI. The CDR3 reads CASSYSNRLYNSPLHF. Written as DNA, the CDR3 is TGTGCCAGCAGTTACTCGAACAGGCTATATAATTCACCCCTCCACTTT.

The chain uses TRBV6-5 and TRBJ1-2, with D perhaps matching TRBD1 (6 bases). The CDR3 is 11 amino acids. Trimming stripped 8 bases from V and 6 bases from J, with 10 bases between. In germline, CDR1 is MNHEY, CDR2 SVGAGI. CDR3 sequence: CASGQLHGYTF. The CDR3 DNA sequence: TGTGCCAGCGGACAGCTCCATGGCTACACCTTC.

The chain joins TRBV11-3 to TRBJ2-1; D is perhaps TRBD2 (6 bases). The V gene lost 0 bases and the J gene lost 7 bases, with 13 bases spanning the gap. The CDR3 covers 15 residues. CDR1 and CDR2 from the germline V gene are SGHNT and YENEEA. CDR3 residues: CASSLDPGAENEQFF. The CDR3 nucleotides read TGTGCCAGCAGCTTAGACCCGGGAGCAGAGAATGAGCAGTTCTTC.

This clone has only one observation. The V call is TRBV11-2, the J call TRBJ1-1; D is ambiguous. The CDR3 is 13 amino acids. Trimming left V 5 bases short and J 3 bases short, with 10 bases between. From germline, CDR1 is SGHAT and CDR2 FQNNGV. CDR3 DNA: TGTGCCAGCAGCCCGCGACGGGACACTGAAGCTTTCTTT. Its protein product is CASSPRRDTEAFF.

J is TRBJ1-2 and V is TRBV15; 10 bases are shared with TRBD1. V trimming: 0 bases; J trimming: 4 bases; junction bases outside the gene matches: 8. The CDR3 runs 17 residues. Germline assignment: CDR1 LNHNV and CDR2 YYDKDF (reference sequence). The CDR3 DNA sequence: TGTGCCACCAGCAGAGATATGAGGGACAGGGGCGGCTATGGCTACACCTTC. Translation gives CATSRDMRDRGGYGYTF.

The J gene is TRBJ1-3, the V gene TRBV19; no clear D gene. This CDR3 is 16 amino acids long. Per the germline V gene, CDR1 is LNHDA and CDR2 is SQIVND (reference sequence). V was trimmed by 7 bases and J by 0 bases, leaving 16 bases between them. CDR3 coding DNA: TGTGCCAGTACCGCGGAAGTATACCCCTCTGGAAACACCATATATTTT. Protein product: CASTAEVYPSGNTIYF.

This clone occurred a few times. The CDR3 is CASLWEGSYNEQFF. In DNA, the CDR3 is TGTGCCAGTCTTTGGGAGGGCTCCTACAATGAGCAGTTCTTC. The V and J genes are TRBV6-5 and TRBJ2-1, with 7 bases matching TRBD2. Losses at the gene ends were 9 bases for V and 0 bases for J; bases not matched to a gene: 5. Germline V gene sequence: CDR1 MNHEY, CDR2 SVGAGI. The length of the CDR3 is 14 residues.

This rearrangement joins TRBV9 to TRBJ2-3; D is unclear. Germline-derived CDR1 and CDR2 are SGDLS and YYNGEE. The CDR3 loop spans 14 amino acids. With 0 bases removed from V and 2 bases from J, the gap between germline ends came to 7 bases. The CDR3 sequence is CASSVEPFTDTQYF. The CDR3 region has the DNA TGTGCCAGCAGCGTAGAGCCGTTCACAGATACGCAGTATTTT.

This chain links TRBV10-3 with TRBJ1-2; D gene unclear. Germline V CDR1 and CDR2: ENHRY, SYGVKD. Trimming removed 2 bases from V and 13 bases from J, with 14 bases in between. The CDR3 is 12 amino acids. The CDR3 DNA follows: TGTGCCATCAGTGAGACCAAAACACCGTCCACCTTC. As protein: CAISETKTPSTF.

This clone came up a few times. V is TRBV6-5 and J is TRBJ1-1; D is ambiguous. The CDR3 totals 13 residues. CDR1 and CDR2 (germline): MNHEY, SVGAGI. Trimming cost V 2 bases and J 4 bases, with 8 bases left between them. CDR3: CASSYAGFTEAFF. The CDR3 bases are TGTGCCAGCAGTTACGCCGGGTTCACTGAAGCTTTCTTT.

This chain uses TRBV28 with TRBJ1-1, with D uncertain. Per the germline V gene, CDR1 is MDHEN and CDR2 is SYDVKM. With 5 bases removed from V and 3 bases from J, the gap between germline ends came to 10 bases. The CDR3 has 13 amino acids. CDR3 in DNA: TGTGCCAGCAGTCCTCAGAGCGACACTGAAGCTTTCTTT. Its translation: CASSPQSDTEAFF.

The chain links TRBV19 to TRBJ1-1; D gene uncertain. Per germline, CDR1 LNHDA and CDR2 SQIVND (reference sequence). V was trimmed by 3 bases and J by 1 base, leaving 9 bases between them. CDR3 length: 14 residues. CDR3 bases: TGTGCCAGTAGTATCCGCCCGCGGAACACTGAAGCTTTCTTT. Translation gives CASSIRPRNTEAFF.

The chain employs TRBV9 and TRBJ1-6; TRBD1 aligns across 8 bases. The germline V gene has CDR1 SGDLS and CDR2 YYNGEE. The CDR3 is 14 residues long. Losses at the gene ends were 3 bases for V and 7 bases for J; bases not matched to a gene: 3. CDR3 region: CASSAWTGNSPLHF. In DNA, the CDR3 is TGTGCCAGCAGCGCCTGGACAGGGAATTCACCCCTCCACTTT.

The CDR3 DNA is TGTGCCAGCAGCTTAGACGGGACTCCGAACACCGGGGAGCTGTTTTTT. This encodes CASSLDGTPNTGELFF. This chain uses TRBV11-3 with TRBJ2-2; perhaps TRBD2 as D (6 bases). The germline gives CDR1 SGHNT, CDR2 YENEEA. Trimming shortened V by 0 bases and J by 0 bases, and 8 bases separated the two germline ends. This CDR3 has 16 amino acids.

The J gene is TRBJ1-3, the V gene TRBV7-9, with D possibly being TRBD1 (5 bases). The CDR3 spans 15 residues. V lost 3 bases and J 2 bases, leaving 11 bases between the germline ends. Per the germline V gene, CDR1 is SEHNR and CDR2 is FQNEAQ (reference sequence). CDR3 protein: CASSLGRGTGNTIYF. CDR3 DNA sequence: TGTGCCAGCAGCTTGGGGCGGGGTACTGGAAACACCATATATTTT.